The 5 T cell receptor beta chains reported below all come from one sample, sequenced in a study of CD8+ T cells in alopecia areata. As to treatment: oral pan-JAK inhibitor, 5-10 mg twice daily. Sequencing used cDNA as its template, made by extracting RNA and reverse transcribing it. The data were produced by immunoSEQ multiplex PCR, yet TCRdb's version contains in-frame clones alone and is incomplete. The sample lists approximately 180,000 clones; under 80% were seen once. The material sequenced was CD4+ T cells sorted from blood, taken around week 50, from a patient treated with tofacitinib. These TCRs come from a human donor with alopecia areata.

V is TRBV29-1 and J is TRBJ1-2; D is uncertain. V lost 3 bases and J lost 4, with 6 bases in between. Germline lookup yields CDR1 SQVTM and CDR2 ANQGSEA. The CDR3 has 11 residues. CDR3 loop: CSVDGAYGYTF. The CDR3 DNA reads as TGCAGCGTTGATGGTGCCTATGGCTACACCTTC. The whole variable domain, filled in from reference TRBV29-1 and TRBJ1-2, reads SAVISQKPSRDICQRGTSLTIQCQVDSQVTMMFWYRQQPGQSLTLIATANQGSEATYESGFVIDKFPISRPNLTFSTLTVSNMSPEDSSIYLCSVDGAYGYTFGSGTRLTVV.

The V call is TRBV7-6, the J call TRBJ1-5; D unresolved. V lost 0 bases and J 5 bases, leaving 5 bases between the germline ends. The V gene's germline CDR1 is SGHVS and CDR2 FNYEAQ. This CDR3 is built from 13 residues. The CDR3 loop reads CASSLAWDQPQHF. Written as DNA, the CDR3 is TGTGCCAGCAGCTTAGCGTGGGATCAGCCCCAGCATTTT.

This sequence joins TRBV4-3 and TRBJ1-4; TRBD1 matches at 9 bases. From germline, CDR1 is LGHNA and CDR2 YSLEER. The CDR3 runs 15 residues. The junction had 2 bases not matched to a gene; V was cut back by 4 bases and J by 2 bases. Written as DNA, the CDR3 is TGCGCCAGCAGCCGGGGACAGGGTACTAATGAAAAACTGTTTTTT. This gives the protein CASSRGQGTNEKLFF.

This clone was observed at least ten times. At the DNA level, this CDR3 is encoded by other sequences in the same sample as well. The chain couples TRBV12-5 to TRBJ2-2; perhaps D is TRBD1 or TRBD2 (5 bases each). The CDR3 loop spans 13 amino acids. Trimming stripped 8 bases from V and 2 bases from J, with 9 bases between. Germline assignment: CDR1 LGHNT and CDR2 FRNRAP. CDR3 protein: CASNRDNTGELFF. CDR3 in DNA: TGTGCTAGTAACCGGGACAACACCGGGGAGCTGTTTTTT.

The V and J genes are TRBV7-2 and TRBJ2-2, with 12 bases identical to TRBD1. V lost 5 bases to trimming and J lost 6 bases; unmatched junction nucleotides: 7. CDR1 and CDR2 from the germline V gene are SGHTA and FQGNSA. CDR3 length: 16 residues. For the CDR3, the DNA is TGTGCCAGCAGCCTAGGGACAGGGGGCATCGCCGGGGAGCTGTTTTTT. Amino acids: CASSLGTGGIAGELFF. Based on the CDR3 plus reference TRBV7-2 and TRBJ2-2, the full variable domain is GAGVSQSPSNKVTEKGKDVELRCDPISGHTALYWYRQSLGQGLEFLIYFQGNSAPDKSGLPSDRFSAERTGGSVSTLTIQRTQQEDSAVYLCASSLGTGGIAGELFFGEGSRLTVL.